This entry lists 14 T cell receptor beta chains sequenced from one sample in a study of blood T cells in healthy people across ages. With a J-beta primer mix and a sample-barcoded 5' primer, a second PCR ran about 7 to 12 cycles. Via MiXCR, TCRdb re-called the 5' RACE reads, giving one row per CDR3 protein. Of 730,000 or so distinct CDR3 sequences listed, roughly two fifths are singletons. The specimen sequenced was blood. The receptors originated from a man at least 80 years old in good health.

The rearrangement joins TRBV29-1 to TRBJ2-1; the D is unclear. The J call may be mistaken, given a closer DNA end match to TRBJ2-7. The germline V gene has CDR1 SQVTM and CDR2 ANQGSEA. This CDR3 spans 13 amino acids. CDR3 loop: CSVAMSSYNEQYF. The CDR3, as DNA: TGCAGCGTTGCTATGAGCTCCTACAATGAGCAGTACTTC.

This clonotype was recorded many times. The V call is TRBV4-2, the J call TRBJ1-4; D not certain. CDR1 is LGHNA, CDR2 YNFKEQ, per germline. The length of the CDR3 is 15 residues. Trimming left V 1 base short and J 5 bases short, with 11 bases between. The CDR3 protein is CASSQGRVGNEKLFF. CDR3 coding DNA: TGTGCCAGCAGCCAAGGAAGGGTTGGGAATGAAAAACTGTTTTTT.

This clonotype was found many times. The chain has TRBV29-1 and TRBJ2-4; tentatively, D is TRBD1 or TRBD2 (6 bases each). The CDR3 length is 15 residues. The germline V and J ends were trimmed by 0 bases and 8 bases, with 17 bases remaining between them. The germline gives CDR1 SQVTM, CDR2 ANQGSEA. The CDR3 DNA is TGCAGCGTTGAAGATACCGGGGGCCGGAGGGACATTCAGTACTTC. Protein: CSVEDTGGRRDIQYF.

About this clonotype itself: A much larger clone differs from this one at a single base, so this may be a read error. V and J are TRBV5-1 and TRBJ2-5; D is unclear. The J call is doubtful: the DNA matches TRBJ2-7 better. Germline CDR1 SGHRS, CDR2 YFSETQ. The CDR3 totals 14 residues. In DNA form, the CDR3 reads TGCGCCAGCAGCCAAAGTGCAGAAGACTACGAGCAGTACTTC. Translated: CASSQSAEDYEQYF.

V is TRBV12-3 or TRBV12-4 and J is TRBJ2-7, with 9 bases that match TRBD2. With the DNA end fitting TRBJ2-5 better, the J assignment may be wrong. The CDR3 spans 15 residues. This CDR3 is CASSLVAGVAKTQYF. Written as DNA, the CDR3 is TGTGCCAGCAGTTTAGTAGCGGGGGTCGCCAAGACCCAGTACTTC.

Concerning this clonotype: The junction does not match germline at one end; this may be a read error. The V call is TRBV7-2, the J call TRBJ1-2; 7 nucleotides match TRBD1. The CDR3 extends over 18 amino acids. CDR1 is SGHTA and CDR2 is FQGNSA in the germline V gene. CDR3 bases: TGTGCCAGCAGCTTACGGCTACTGACAGGGAGACGTAACTATGGCTGCACCTTC. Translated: CASSLRLLTGRRNYGCTF.

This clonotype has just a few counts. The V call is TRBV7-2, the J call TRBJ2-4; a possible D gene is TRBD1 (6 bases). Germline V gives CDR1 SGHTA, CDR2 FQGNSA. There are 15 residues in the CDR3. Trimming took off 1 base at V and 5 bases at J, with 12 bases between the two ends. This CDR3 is CASSLGVRGQNIQYF. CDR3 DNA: TGTGCCAGCAGCTTAGGCGTCAGGGGTCAAAACATTCAGTACTTC.

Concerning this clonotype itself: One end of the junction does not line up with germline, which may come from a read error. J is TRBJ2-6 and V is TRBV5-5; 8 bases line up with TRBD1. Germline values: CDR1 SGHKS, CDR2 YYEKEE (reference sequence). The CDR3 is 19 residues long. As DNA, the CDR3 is TGTGCCAGTAGCTTGGTACCGGGACAGGTTATGTCTGGGGCCAACGTCCTGACTTTC. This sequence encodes CASSLVPGQVMSGANVLTF.

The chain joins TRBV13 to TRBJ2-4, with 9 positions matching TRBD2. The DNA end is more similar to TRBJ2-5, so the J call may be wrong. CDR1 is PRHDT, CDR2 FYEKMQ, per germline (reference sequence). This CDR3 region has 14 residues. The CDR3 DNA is TGTGCCAGCAGCTTACCGGGACTAGCCGCGACCCAGTACTTC. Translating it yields CASSLPGLAATQYF.

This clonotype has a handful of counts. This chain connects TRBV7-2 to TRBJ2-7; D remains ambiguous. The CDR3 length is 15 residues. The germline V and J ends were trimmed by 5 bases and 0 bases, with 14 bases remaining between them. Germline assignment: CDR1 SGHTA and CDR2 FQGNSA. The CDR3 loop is CASSEIQFLSYEQYF. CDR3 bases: TGTGCCAGCAGCGAAATCCAGTTCCTCTCCTACGAGCAGTACTTC. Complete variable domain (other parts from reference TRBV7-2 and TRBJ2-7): GAGVSQSPSNKVTEKGKDVELRCDPISGHTALYWYRQSLGQGLEFLIYFQGNSAPDKSGLPSDRFSAERTGGSVSTLTIQRTQQEDSAVYLCASSEIQFLSYEQYFGPGTRLTVT.

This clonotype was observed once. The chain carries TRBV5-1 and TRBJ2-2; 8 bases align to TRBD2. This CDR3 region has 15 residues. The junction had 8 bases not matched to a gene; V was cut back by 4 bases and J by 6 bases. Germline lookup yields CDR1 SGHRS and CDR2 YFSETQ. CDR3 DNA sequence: TGCGCCAGCAGCCCCACAGCGGGAGACCCCGGGGAGCTGTTTTTT. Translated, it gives CASSPTAGDPGELFF.

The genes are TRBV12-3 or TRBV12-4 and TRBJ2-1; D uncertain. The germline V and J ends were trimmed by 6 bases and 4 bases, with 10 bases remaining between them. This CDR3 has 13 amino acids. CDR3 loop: CASSIPMYNEQFF. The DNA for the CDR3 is TGTGCCAGCAGCATTCCGATGTACAATGAGCAGTTCTTC.

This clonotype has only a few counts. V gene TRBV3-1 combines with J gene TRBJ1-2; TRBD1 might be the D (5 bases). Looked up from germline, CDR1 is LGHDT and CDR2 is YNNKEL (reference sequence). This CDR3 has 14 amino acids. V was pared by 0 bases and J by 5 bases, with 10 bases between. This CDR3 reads CASSQDRGAYGYTF. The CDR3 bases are TGTGCCAGCAGCCAAGATCGAGGGGCATATGGCTACACCTTC.

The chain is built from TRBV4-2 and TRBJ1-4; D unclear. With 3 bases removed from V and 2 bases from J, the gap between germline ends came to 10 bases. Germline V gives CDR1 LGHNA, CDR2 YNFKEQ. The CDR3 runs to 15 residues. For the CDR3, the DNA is TGTGCCAGCAGCCAGGCGGCCGGGACTAATGAAAAACTGTTTTTT. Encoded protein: CASSQAAGTNEKLFF.